This T cell receptor beta chain was identified during a study of graft-versus-host responses after intestinal transplantation. Processing was applied to graft tissue in order to liberate intraepithelial and lamina propria lymphocytes. Generated by immunoSEQ multiplex PCR, the TCRdb table keeps only in-frame clones and is missing some. The table includes roughly 5,100 clones, about 80% detected once. Trimming removed 6 bases from V and 2 bases from J; junction bases left unmatched: 12. The length of the CDR3 is 18 residues. Germline CDR1 reads MRHNA; CDR2 reads SNTAGT. The input for sequencing was ileum tissue, taken roughly 19 weeks after intestinal transplantation. This sequence joins TRBV6-4 and TRBJ2-3; 12 bases fit TRBD2. The TCR originated in a human patient who received an intestinal transplant, so some T cells may come from the graft donor. The DNA for the CDR3 is TGTGCCAGCAGCCCCCATGCTACTAGCGGGAGGCCCACAGATACGCAGTATTTT. Translating it yields CASSPHATSGRPTDTQYF.